This TCR beta chain was found in a study of shared T cell receptors in the human thymus. CDR1 and CDR2 (germline): SEHNR, FQNEAQ (reference sequence). Trimming removed 5 bases from V and 10 bases from J, with 14 bases in between. The CDR3 is made up of 12 amino acids. Produced via immunoSEQ multiplex PCR; TCRdb's table is partial and in-frame only. In the table there are some 720,000 clones, 85% to 90% of which are singletons. This sample was shared with a second study, whose subject was human thymus T cells. That study adds: Corrective heart surgery yielded resections, and these provided the thymus tissue. Across thymic and blood repertoires, the usage of V and J genes appeared to be biased. Related reports documented highly overlapping thymic repertoires among unrelated individuals.

This chain connects TRBV7-9 to TRBJ1-1; no firm D call. Sequenced material: thymocytes. The TCR was taken from a boy under two years old with a congenital heart defect. The CDR3 DNA reads TGTGCCAGCAGCGAGGGTGACGAGGGAGCTTTCTTT. Translation: CASSEGDEGAFF. The whole variable domain, filled in from reference TRBV7-9 and TRBJ1-1, reads DTGVSQNPRHKITKRGQNVTFRCDPISEHNRLYWYRQTLGQGPEFLTYFQNEAQLEKSRLLSDRFSAERPKGSFSTLEIQRTEQGDSAMYLCASSEGDEGAFFGQGTRLTVV.